These 23 T cell receptor beta chains originate from one sample sequenced in a study of T cells in tumors after PD-1 blockade. Produced via immunoSEQ multiplex PCR; TCRdb's table is partial and in-frame only. The data show some 48,000 clones, nearly 80% seen once. The sample was PBMCs, taken before anti-PD-1 treatment. The receptors come from a human donor with basal cell carcinoma.

This clone was picked up a small number of times. The chain links TRBV9 to TRBJ2-1; D uncertain. CDR3 length: 16 amino acids. The V gene lost 3 bases and the J gene lost 0 bases, with 13 bases spanning the gap. Germline CDR1 is SGDLS and CDR2 is YYNGEE. The CDR3 reads CASSGTTTVSYNEQFF. DNA of the CDR3: TGTGCCAGCAGCGGGACCACGACCGTCTCCTACAATGAGCAGTTCTTC.

The rearrangement links TRBV5-1 to TRBJ2-2; D possibly matches TRBD1 or TRBD2 (6 bases each). V lost 0 bases to trimming and J lost 5 bases, with 11 bases between them. The length of the CDR3 is 15 residues. Germline values: CDR1 SGHRS, CDR2 YFSETQ. In nucleotides, the CDR3 is TGCGCCAGCAGCTTGGTACAGGGAGGAACCGGGGAGCTGTTTTTT. It translates to CASSLVQGGTGELFF.

The genes are TRBV28 and TRBJ1-5; TRBD1 might be the D (6 bases). Germline loops: CDR1 MDHEN, CDR2 SYDVKM. CDR3 length equals 14 residues. V was cut by 2 bases and J by 7 bases, with 12 bases left in between. CDR3 loop: CASSLGGLGQPQHF. The CDR3 nucleotides are TGTGCCAGCAGTTTAGGGGGCCTTGGCCAGCCCCAGCATTTT.

There are a few counts of this clone. The CDR3 nucleotides read TGCGCCAGCAGCCCCGGGAGTTCTAACTATGGCTACACCTTC. Translated, it gives CASSPGSSNYGYTF. V and J are TRBV5-1 and TRBJ1-2; D gene uncertain. CDR3 size: 14 residues. Germline V CDR1 and CDR2: SGHRS, YFSETQ. Trimming removed 4 bases at V and 0 bases at J, with 10 bases between.

This rearrangement joins TRBV6-5 to TRBJ1-4; D remains ambiguous. Looked up from germline, CDR1 is MNHEY and CDR2 is SVGAGI. CDR3 length: 12 amino acids. V shed 10 bases and J shed 8 bases, with 14 bases lying between them. CDR3 DNA: TGTGCCACCGCGCATTTACACGAAAAACTGTTTTTT. Encoded protein: CATAHLHEKLFF.

This clone came up a few times. This rearrangement joins TRBV19 to TRBJ1-1; D is undetermined. The CDR3 has 14 residues. V gave up 1 base and J gave up 1 base, with 7 bases separating them. Per germline, CDR1 LNHDA and CDR2 SQIVND (reference sequence). The CDR3 DNA reads TGTGCCAGTAGTATAGGGAGCAGGAACACTGAAGCTTTCTTT. It yields the protein CASSIGSRNTEAFF.

This chain links TRBV13 with TRBJ2-4; tentative D call: TRBD1 (6 bases). From germline, CDR1 is PRHDT and CDR2 FYEKMQ (reference sequence). Trimming left V 0 bases short and J 9 bases short, with 9 bases between. CDR3 length: 13 residues. The CDR3 is CASSLGGAGIQYF. The CDR3 DNA reads TGTGCCAGCAGCTTAGGGGGGGCTGGCATTCAGTACTTC.

The rearrangement links TRBV2 to TRBJ2-3; D is possibly TRBD2 (7 bases). Trimming stripped 8 bases from V and 5 bases from J, with 17 bases between. In germline, CDR1 is SNHLY, CDR2 FYNNEI. There are 14 residues in the CDR3. CDR3 loop: CASSLQGGEDTQYF. The CDR3 coding sequence is TGTGCCAGCTCGCTACAGGGAGGGGAAGATACGCAGTATTTT.

In this sample, this clone turned up once. V is TRBV11-2 and J is TRBJ2-6; unclear D gene. V was cut by 5 bases and J by 0 bases, with 11 bases left in between. Germline CDR1 reads SGHAT; CDR2 reads FQNNGV. This CDR3 is built from 16 residues. CDR3 coding DNA: TGTGCCAGCAGCCCACGGTACCTCTCTGGGGCCAACGTCCTGACTTTC. Its protein is CASSPRYLSGANVLTF.

The chain employs TRBV5-4 and TRBJ1-2, with D unresolved. Germline lookup yields CDR1 SGHNT and CDR2 YYREEE (reference sequence). V was cut by 0 bases and J by 4 bases, with 10 bases left in between. This CDR3 has 14 amino acids. Here the CDR3 reads CASSLEAKVYGYTF. The CDR3 coding sequence is TGTGCCAGCAGCTTGGAGGCAAAGGTCTATGGCTACACCTTC.

The CDR3 bases are TGCGCCAGCAGTGAGTCGGTCACAGGGGGGTCTCTCCACTATGGCTACACCTTC. Amino acid sequence: CASSESVTGGSLHYGYTF. The J gene is TRBJ1-2, the V gene TRBV10-1; 8 bases are a match to TRBD1. CDR1 is WNHNN and CDR2 is SYGVQD in the germline V gene (reference sequence). The ends lost 0 bases at V and 3 bases at J; junction bases unmatched: 12. The CDR3 sequence is 18 residues long.

The chain links TRBV5-4 to TRBJ2-1; D perhaps matches TRBD1 (6 bases). From germline, CDR1 is SGHNT and CDR2 YYREEE (reference sequence). V was cut by 0 bases and J by 2 bases, with 9 bases left in between. This CDR3 region has 15 residues. The CDR3 region has the DNA TGTGCCAGCAGCTTGGTTGGACAGACCTACAATGAGCAGTTCTTC. Protein sequence: CASSLVGQTYNEQFF.

The chain links TRBV2 to TRBJ1-3, with D perhaps TRBD1 (5 bases). CDR1 and CDR2 (germline): SNHLY, FYNNEI. The V end lost 7 bases, the J end lost 2 bases, and 12 bases lay between the germline ends. The CDR3 sequence is 14 residues long. The CDR3, as DNA: TGTGCCAGCACGGCGGCAGGGACTGGAAACACCATATATTTT. This sequence encodes CASTAAGTGNTIYF.

The rearrangement uses TRBV18 and TRBJ2-1, with D perhaps TRBD2 (6 bases). V lost 2 bases and J 0 bases, leaving 14 bases between the germline ends. The CDR3 length is 17 residues. Germline lookup yields CDR1 KGHSH and CDR2 LQKENI. The CDR3 nucleotides are TGTGCCAGCTCACCAGGGTCCGGACTAAACTCCTACAATGAGCAGTTCTTC. It translates to CASSPGSGLNSYNEQFF.

This rearrangement joins TRBV29-1 to TRBJ2-7; maybe TRBD1 (6 bases). Germline CDR1 is SQVTM and CDR2 is ANQGSEA. The CDR3 covers 12 residues. The V end was cut by 4 bases, the J end by 6 bases, with 13 bases between. The CDR3 protein is CSVVQGRVEQYF. The CDR3 nucleotides read TGCAGCGTTGTACAGGGACGGGTCGAGCAGTACTTC.

The rearrangement joins TRBV4-1 to TRBJ2-5, with TRBD2 matching over 7 bases. V was pared by 0 bases and J by 1 base, with 2 bases of the junction left unmatched. The CDR3 spans 15 residues. CDR1 is MGHRA, CDR2 YSYEKL, per germline. CDR3 bases: TGCGCCAGCAGCCAAGAAGGGACTATCCAAGAGACCCAGTACTTC. This translates into CASSQEGTIQETQYF.

The J gene is TRBJ2-7, the V gene TRBV5-6; 11 bases align to TRBD2. Germline V gene data show CDR1 as SGHDT and CDR2 as YYEEEE. Germline trimming cut 3 bases from V and 2 bases from J; bases unmatched to any gene: 4. The length of the CDR3 is 15 residues. CDR3: CASSWRLAGPYEQYF. The CDR3 region has the DNA TGTGCCAGCAGCTGGAGACTAGCGGGGCCCTACGAGCAGTACTTC.

The chain joins TRBV27 to TRBJ2-2, with TRBD1 matching 7 bases. CDR1 and CDR2 (germline): MNHEY, SMNVEV (reference sequence). Trimming at V came to 5 bases and at J to 5 bases, leaving 8 bases not matched to a gene. This CDR3 region has 15 residues. The CDR3 protein is CASSIQGVGTGELFF. The CDR3 DNA follows: TGTGCCAGCAGTATTCAGGGGGTTGGAACCGGGGAGCTGTTTTTT.

The V call is TRBV28, the J call TRBJ1-2; D not certain. The germline V and J ends were trimmed by 3 bases and 8 bases, with 16 bases remaining between them. Germline-derived CDR1 and CDR2 are MDHEN and SYDVKM. The CDR3 is made up of 14 amino acids. The CDR3 protein is CASSFPDLGRGYTF. Here the CDR3 DNA reads TGTGCCAGCAGTTTCCCGGACCTGGGCCGAGGCTACACCTTC.

Comment on this clone: The sample holds other DNA sequences that translate to the same CDR3. V gene TRBV15 combines with J gene TRBJ2-5; no definite D call. Germline V gene lookup returns CDR1 LNHNV and CDR2 YYDKDF (reference sequence). V lost 1 base, J lost 4 bases, and 4 bases lay in between. This CDR3 region has 12 residues. The CDR3 is CATSRVRETQYF. The CDR3 DNA reads TGTGCCACCAGCAGAGTTCGAGAGACCCAGTACTTC.

The chain couples TRBV29-1 to TRBJ1-2; 8 bases line up with TRBD1. Germline V gene data show CDR1 as SQVTM and CDR2 as ANQGSEA. This CDR3 comprises 12 residues. The J segment lost 8 bases and the V segment lost 4 bases, leaving 6 bases of the junction unmatched. Here the CDR3 reads CSVVRTGLGYTF. CDR3 in DNA: TGCAGCGTTGTCAGGACAGGGTTGGGCTACACCTTC.

V usage is TRBV12-3 or TRBV12-4 and J usage is TRBJ1-5, with D maybe TRBD1 (5 bases). The V gene lost 7 bases and the J gene lost 4 bases, with 11 bases spanning the gap. This CDR3 is 13 amino acids long. The CDR3 loop reads CASMGGPNQPQHF. The DNA of the CDR3 is TGTGCCAGCATGGGGGGACCGAATCAGCCCCAGCATTTT.

The chain uses TRBV5-5 and TRBJ1-4; TRBD1 might be the D (5 bases). In germline, CDR1 is SGHKS, CDR2 YYEKEE (reference sequence). Deletions cut 5 bases from V and 6 bases from J, with 14 bases between. CDR3 size: 14 residues. The chain's CDR3 is CASRGTERDEKLFF. CDR3 in DNA: TGTGCCAGCAGAGGGACCGAAAGGGATGAAAAACTGTTTTTT.